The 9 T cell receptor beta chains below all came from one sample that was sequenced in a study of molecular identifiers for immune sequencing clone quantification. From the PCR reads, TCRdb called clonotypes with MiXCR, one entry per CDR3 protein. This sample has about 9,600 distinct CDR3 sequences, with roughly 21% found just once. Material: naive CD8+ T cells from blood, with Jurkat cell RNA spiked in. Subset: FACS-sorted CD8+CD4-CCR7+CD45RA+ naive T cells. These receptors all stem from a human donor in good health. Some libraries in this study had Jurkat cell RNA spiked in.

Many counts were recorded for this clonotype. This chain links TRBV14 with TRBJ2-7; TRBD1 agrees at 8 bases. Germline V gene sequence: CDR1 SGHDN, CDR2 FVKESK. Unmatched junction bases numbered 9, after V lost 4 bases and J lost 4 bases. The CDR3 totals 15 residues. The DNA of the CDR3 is TGTGCCAGCAGCCCAGGACAGGGTGTAAAGTACGAGCAGTACTTC. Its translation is CASSPGQGVKYEQYF. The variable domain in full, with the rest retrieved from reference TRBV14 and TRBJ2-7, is EAGVTQFPSHSVIEKGQTVTLRCDPISGHDNLYWYRRVMGKEIKFLLHFVKESKQDESGMPNNRFLAERTGGTYSTLKVQPAELEDSGVYFCASSPGQGVKYEQYFGPGTRLTVT.

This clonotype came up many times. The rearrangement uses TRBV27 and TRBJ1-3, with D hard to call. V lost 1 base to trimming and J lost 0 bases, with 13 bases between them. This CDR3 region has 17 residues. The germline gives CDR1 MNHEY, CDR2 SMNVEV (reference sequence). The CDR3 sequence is CASSLLGRPTSGNTIYF. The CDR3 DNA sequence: TGTGCCAGCAGTTTATTAGGTCGGCCAACCTCTGGAAACACCATATATTTT.

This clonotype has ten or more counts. This CDR3 reads CASSAGGTPSEAFF. CDR3 DNA sequence: TGTGCCAGCAGCGCGGGGGGTACGCCTTCTGAAGCTTTCTTT. J is TRBJ1-1 and V is TRBV9; D is perhaps TRBD1 (5 bases). V lost 3 bases and J lost 6, with 15 bases in between. CDR3 length: 14 residues. Germline CDR1 is SGDLS and CDR2 is YYNGEE.

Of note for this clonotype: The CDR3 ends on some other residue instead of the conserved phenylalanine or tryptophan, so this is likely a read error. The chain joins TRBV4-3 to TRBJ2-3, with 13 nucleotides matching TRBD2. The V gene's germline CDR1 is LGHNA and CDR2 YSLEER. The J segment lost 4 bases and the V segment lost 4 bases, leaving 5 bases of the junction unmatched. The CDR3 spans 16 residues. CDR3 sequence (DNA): TGCGCCAGCAGCCCACTAGCGGGGGGGGGGGCAGATACGCAGTATATT. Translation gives CASSPLAGGGADTQYI.

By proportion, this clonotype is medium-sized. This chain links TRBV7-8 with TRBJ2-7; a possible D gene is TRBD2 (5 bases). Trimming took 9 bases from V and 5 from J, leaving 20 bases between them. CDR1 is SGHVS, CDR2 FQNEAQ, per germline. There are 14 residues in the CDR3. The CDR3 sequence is CASSGGRTPDEQYF. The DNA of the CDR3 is TGTGCCAGTTCAGGAGGACGCACCCCCGACGAGCAGTACTTC.

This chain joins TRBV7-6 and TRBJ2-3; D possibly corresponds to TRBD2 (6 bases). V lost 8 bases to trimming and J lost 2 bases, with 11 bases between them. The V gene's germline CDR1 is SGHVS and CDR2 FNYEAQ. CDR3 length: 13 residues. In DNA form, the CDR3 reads TGTGCCAGCTCGGGAGTGGCCACAGATACGCAGTATTTT. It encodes CASSGVATDTQYF. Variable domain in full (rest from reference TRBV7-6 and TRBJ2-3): GAGVSQSPRYKVTKRGQDVALRCDPISGHVSLYWYRQALGQGPEFLTYFNYEAQQDKSGLPNDRFSAERPEGSISTLTIQRTEQRDSAMYRCASSGVATDTQYFGPGTRLTVL.

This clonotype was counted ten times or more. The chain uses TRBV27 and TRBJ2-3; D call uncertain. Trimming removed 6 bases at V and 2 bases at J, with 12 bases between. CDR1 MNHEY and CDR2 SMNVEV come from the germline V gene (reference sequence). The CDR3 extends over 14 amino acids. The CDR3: CASSSIQITDTQYF. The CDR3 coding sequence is TGTGCCAGCAGCTCGATCCAGATCACAGATACGCAGTATTTT.

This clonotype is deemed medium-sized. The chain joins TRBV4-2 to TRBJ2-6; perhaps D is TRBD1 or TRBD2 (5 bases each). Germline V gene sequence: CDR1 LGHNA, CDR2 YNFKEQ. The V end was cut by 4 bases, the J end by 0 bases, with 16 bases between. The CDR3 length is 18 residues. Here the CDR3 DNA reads TGTGCCAGCAGCCTCCCAAGGGACGCATACTCTGGGGCCAACGTCCTGACTTTC. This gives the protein CASSLPRDAYSGANVLTF.

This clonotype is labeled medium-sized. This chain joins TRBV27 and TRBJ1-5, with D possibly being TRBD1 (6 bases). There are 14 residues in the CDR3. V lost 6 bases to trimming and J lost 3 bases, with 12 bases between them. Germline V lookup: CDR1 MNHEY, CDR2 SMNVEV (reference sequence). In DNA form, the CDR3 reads TGTGCCAGCAGGCCTGGACAGACCAATCAGCCCCAGCATTTT. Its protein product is CASRPGQTNQPQHF.